Sequencing of this T cell receptor beta chain was carried out in a study of technical replicates of blood from several donors. Produced via immunoSEQ multiplex PCR; TCRdb's table is partial and in-frame only. The sample gives nearly 80,000 clones, 93% of which show up once; 0.35% to 0.45% is in the top ten. The germline V gene encodes CDR1 LGHNA and CDR2 YSLEER. CDR3 size: 18 residues. Unmatched junction bases numbered 6, after V lost 0 bases and J lost 0 bases. The sequenced sample consisted of T cells isolated from PBMCs. The V call is TRBV4-3, the J call TRBJ1-4; 8 bases are shared with TRBD1. The origin of this receptor is a human donor in good health. In DNA form, the CDR3 reads TGCGCCAGCAGCCAAGATTCAGGGGGCGCGGCAACTAATGAAAAACTGTTTTTT. This translates into CASSQDSGGAATNEKLFF.